The present TCR beta chain was sequenced within a study of early T cells in non-severe SARS-CoV-2 infection. Study-wide background: From unsorted whole blood, bulk RNA was sequenced, and the chains remained unpaired. Study-wide results and limits: Using VDJdb, the matching emphasized anti-spike CD8 responses while missing private and CD4 specificities.

This clonotype was counted many times. Antigen: not known. Germline V gene lookup returns CDR1 MNHNY and CDR2 SVGAGI (reference sequence). The CDR3 length is 16 residues. V was cut by 4 bases and J by 7 bases, with 19 bases left in between. Individual cDNA molecules received unique molecular identifiers during library preparation. Using its own MiXCR run on the 5' RACE reads, TCRdb lists one record per CDR3 protein. The data contain approximately 23,000 distinct CDR3 sequences, about 4.7% of them singletons. The V gene is TRBV6-6, the J gene TRBJ2-2; D gene unclear. The sample taken for sequencing was whole blood. This receptor was taken from an adult who was a healthcare worker with PCR-confirmed SARS-CoV-2 infection or an uninfected control (not recorded which). The CDR3 reads CASSWHSGEEGGELFF. CDR3 DNA sequence: TGTGCCAGCAGTTGGCATAGTGGGGAAGAAGGCGGGGAGCTGTTTTTT.